This TCR beta chain was sequenced for a study of blood T cell repertoires in COVID-19 (dated by TCRdb to about 2020). For context, the study as a whole: The collaborator samples originated in the United States, Italy and Spain and spanned the acute and convalescent phases of COVID-19. The material from the prospective study consisted of cDNA or gDNA derived from T cells, B-cell-depleted T cells, or PBMCs. Nearly every sample came with metadata listing a de-identified subject ID, COVID-19 status, age in years and sex. Subjects who had been exposed to COVID-19, were actively infected with it, or had recovered from it provided the deeply sampled blood TCRbeta repertoires that made up the dataset. Where HLA class I and class II types were available, the types were taken from metadata supplied by the sample provider, not from assay-based typing. The samples were drawn from the first 160 participants of the ongoing ImmuneRACE study and from 1,254 subjects provided by 6 global collaborators. The repertoires were released in a freely available public database intended as a resource for research on the immune response to SARS-CoV-2.

Whole blood was collected in K2EDTA tubes by collaborating institutions according to the institutions' own protocols. For TCRbeta analysis, collaborators shipped samples as frozen whole blood, isolated PBMCs, or DNA extracted from either of those sample types. TCRbeta CDR3 regions were amplified from genomic DNA by means of the immunoSEQ Assay, a bias-controlled multiplex PCR. As for how the authors treated the data: Within the assay, amplification of reference gene primers was used to estimate how many nucleated cells each sample contained. To quantify the absolute abundance of each unique TCRbeta CDR3 rearrangement, sequence reads were collapsed and filtered. For each sample, productive Simpson clonality was calculated as the square root of Simpson's diversity index over productive rearrangements. TCRdb provides this immuneACCESS table in a form limited to in-frame rearrangements. Some clones are lacking; in checked studies, under half of them reflect an unresolved V gene, and why the rest are absent is not known. The DNA gave D and trimming, while V, J and clone size come from that table. In this sample the table shows roughly 96,000 clones, around 81% of which occur a single time. Around 4% of the sample lies in the top ten.

Here is what the overall study found, with its caveats: Clinical and demographic metadata were provided uncurated, with the amount varying by source and participant.

This clone was observed a handful of times. Its specific antigen is unknown. Base qualities were left out, and no much larger clone turns up one base away. The CDR3 spans 15 residues, from the cysteine through the phenylalanine. The read is trimmed to its CDR3 DNA, 45 bases read in frame from base 1. V gives up 6 bases and J gives up 5 bases, and the segment between their germline ends measures 15 bases. The CDR1 and CDR2 encoded by the germline V gene are SGHRS and YFSETQ. Sequenced: peripheral blood. This clonotype originated in a man between 60 and 75 years old with acute or convalescent COVID-19. This receptor chain uses TRBV5-1 and TRBJ1-6; the D gene is not confidently resolved. Here the CDR3 is given as CASTDSPNNNSPLHF. The DNA is as follows: TGCGCCAGCACGGACTCCCCCAACAATAATTCACCCCTCCACTTT.